The source of this T cell receptor beta chain is a study of T cell responses to AZD1222 COVID-19 vaccine. General observations from the study: Females outnumbered males among donors, who were mostly white British; clonal diversity was possibly underestimated. Only after the peak T cell response were repertoires sampled. The study found Spike-specific TCR breadth and depth rose after two AZD1222 doses. AZD1222 recipients seropositive at baseline numbered only six.

This clone was seen once. Its antigen is not identified. Libraries were prepared by immunoSEQ multiplex PCR; TCRdb keeps only in-frame clonotypes and omits some of them. The repertoire holds more than 85,000 clones, with around 86% as singletons. The CDR3 covers 14 residues. The chain employs TRBV21-1 and TRBJ1-4; the table assigns TRBD1, which was not confirmed against the DNA. TRBV21-1 is marked as a pseudogene. The sequence was collected from an adult in good health. Sequences were derived from peripheral blood, sampled on day 0 of AZD1222 vaccination. The DNA for the CDR3 is TGTGCCAGCAGCTTTCACAGGGTAAGCGAAAAACTGTTTTTT. Protein product: CASSFHRVSEKLFF.